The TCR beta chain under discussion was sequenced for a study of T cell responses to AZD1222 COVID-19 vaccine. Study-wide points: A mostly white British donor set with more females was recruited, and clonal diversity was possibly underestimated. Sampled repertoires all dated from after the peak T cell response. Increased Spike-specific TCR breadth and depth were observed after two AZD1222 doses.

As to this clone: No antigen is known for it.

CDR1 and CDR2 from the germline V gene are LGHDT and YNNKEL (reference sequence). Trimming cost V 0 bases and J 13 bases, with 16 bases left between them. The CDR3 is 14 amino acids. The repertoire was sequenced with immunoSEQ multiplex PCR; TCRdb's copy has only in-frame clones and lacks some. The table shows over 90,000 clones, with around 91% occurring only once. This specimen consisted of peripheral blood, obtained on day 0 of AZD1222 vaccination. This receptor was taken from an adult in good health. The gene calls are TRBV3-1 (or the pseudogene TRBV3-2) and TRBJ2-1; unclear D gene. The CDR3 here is CASSQEGWMGDQFF. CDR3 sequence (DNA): TGTGCCAGCAGCCAAGAAGGTTGGATGGGTGACCAGTTCTTC.